The source of this TCR beta chain is a study of blood T cell repertoires in COVID-19. This CDR3 has 11 amino acids. The data were produced by immunoSEQ multiplex PCR, yet TCRdb's version contains in-frame clones alone and is incomplete. The table has around 300,000 clones, around 86% seen once. The chain joins TRBV21-1 to TRBJ1-3. TRBV21-1 is a listed pseudogene. Specimen: peripheral blood. The TCR originated in a middle-aged woman who had recovered from COVID-19. This CDR3 reads CALIKLVTIYF. The CDR3 DNA is TGTGCCCTAATCAAGTTGGTCACCATATATTTT.